A selection of T cell receptor beta chains follows, all from one sample in a study of CD8 T cells in cerebrospinal fluid in Alzheimer's disease. From its re-call of the 10x single-cell sequencing reads, TCRdb lists each CDR3 protein once, without DNA. Its clone listing holds some 1,500 distinct CDR3 sequences. The sample comprised cerebrospinal fluid. The receptors shown here come from a human donor with mild cognitive impairment. Both conserved end residues are part of each CDR3. Not every row has a clone size; where given, it reads once, few, many or a size class.

TRBV20-1	large	TRBJ1-5	CSASLGRINQPQHF
TRBV11-2	.	TRBJ1-6	CASSLEVNSPLHF
TRBV6-5	.	TRBJ1-2	CASSPGTPPGYTF
TRBV9	large	TRBJ2-7	CASSVSGTSFTYEQYF
TRBV12-3/TRBV12-4	large	TRBJ2-6	CASSLGRQSGANVLTF
TRBV29-1	.	TRBJ2-5	CSVDSWGGGQETQYF
TRBV6-5	.	TRBJ2-1	CASSREGLAGRRYEQFF
TRBV20-1	medium-sized	TRBJ2-5	CSASGTSGSKTQYF
TRBV6-1	medium-sized	TRBJ1-5	CASSEASPRPQHF
TRBV5-1	large	TRBJ2-1	CASSLGSSYNEQFF
TRBV5-1	medium-sized	TRBJ1-2	CASSTQGGGYTF
TRBV5-6	.	TRBJ2-3	CASSLLGGSGPDTQYF
TRBV7-3	large	TRBJ2-2	CASSSGTSTGELFF
TRBV21-1	medium-sized	TRBJ2-5	CASSKVRGLQETQYF
TRBV7-2	.	TRBJ1-1	CASSLALQGTEAFF
TRBV19	.	TRBJ2-7	CASSIRGTSYEQYF
TRBV2	.	TRBJ2-5	CASSGAVRGLRETQYF
TRBV28	medium-sized	TRBJ2-7	CASSTPPRDEQYF
TRBV18	medium-sized	TRBJ2-4	CASSPDRGAKNIQYF
TRBV20-1	medium-sized	TRBJ2-3	CSAAGLAGDTQYF
TRBV11-2	medium-sized	TRBJ1-3	CASSFGGLGPGNTIYF
TRBV2	medium-sized	TRBJ1-5	CASSPGQGGNQPQHF
TRBV7-9	medium-sized	TRBJ2-7	CASSLEAGEVYEQYF
TRBV10-3	.	TRBJ1-1	CAISERAVPMGTEAFF
TRBV18	medium-sized	TRBJ2-1	CASSFLSQGTVGNEQFF
TRBV30	.	TRBJ2-2	CAWRGQANTGELFF
TRBV19	.	TRBJ2-7	CASSIWLAGEVEQYF
TRBV12-3/TRBV12-4	large	TRBJ2-6	CASSFRTRGAGANVLTF
TRBV5-6	.	TRBJ2-4	CASSLSIAKNIQYF
TRBV12-3/TRBV12-4	.	TRBJ2-3	CASSPALIAGTDTQYF
TRBV10-2	.	TRBJ2-1	CASRPGTSGYNEQFF
TRBV6-1	.	TRBJ2-2	CASRNRAGTWTSGRHTGELFF
TRBV19	medium-sized	TRBJ2-7	CASRKVGTASYEQYF
TRBV3-1	.	TRBJ1-1	CASSLGTEAFF
TRBV6-5	medium-sized	TRBJ2-1	CASSSPGTSNEQFF
TRBV4-1	medium-sized	TRBJ2-2	CASSQDQGRVNTGELFF
TRBV14	medium-sized	TRBJ1-2	CASSQGSERDGYTF
TRBV6-5	large	TRBJ1-6	CAIRGPGRNSPLHF
TRBV20-1	medium-sized	TRBJ2-5	CSAPSFPLAEGGETQYF
TRBV20-1	medium-sized	TRBJ1-6	CSARQVLNSPLHF
TRBV6-6	medium-sized	TRBJ1-2	CASSRDRAGGYTF
TRBV20-1	medium-sized	TRBJ2-1	CSAPGQGSYNEQFF
TRBV6-5	medium-sized	TRBJ2-1	CASTPGLAYNEQFF
TRBV7-2	large	TRBJ2-7	CASSPPRAGSYEQYF
TRBV4-2	medium-sized	TRBJ2-7	CASSHSSGESYEQYF
TRBV19	.	TRBJ2-1	CASSTPTGNYNEQFF
TRBV5-1	medium-sized	TRBJ2-2	CASSFRGGLGTGELFF
TRBV6-6	medium-sized	TRBJ2-2	CASSYRTGELFF
TRBV6-5	medium-sized	TRBJ2-5	CASSGSIAETQYF
TRBV5-1	.	TRBJ2-3	CASSSRPGADTQYF
TRBV7-2	medium-sized	TRBJ2-1	CASSLAGTSVNNEQFF
TRBV28	.	TRBJ1-4	CASSLHGATNEKLFF
TRBV30	medium-sized	TRBJ1-1	CAWSNRGVTEAFF
TRBV2	large	TRBJ2-3	CATKDTSGGTDTQYF
TRBV10-3	medium-sized	TRBJ1-2	CAIRDNVSGYTF
TRBV24-1	large	TRBJ2-1	CATSESSPGNEQFF
TRBV10-3	medium-sized	TRBJ2-3	CAISERDTSTDTQYF